A selection of T cell receptor beta chains follows, all from one sample in a study of response to subunit inactivated influenza vaccine. TCRdb processed the RT-PCR reads anew with MiXCR; each CDR3 protein has one entry. The sample carries 530,000 or so distinct CDR3 sequences, approximately 14% recorded once. This specimen was PBMCs from blood, taken approximately 12 days after vaccination. The receptors here all came from a man aged 50 to 60 who received an inactivated influenza vaccine. CDR3s include the opening cysteine and the closing phenylalanine or tryptophan. A D gene is named only where the DNA matches it firmly. The size field is filled for only some rows; it gives once, few, many or a size class.

D: TRBD1
V: TRBV4-1
J: TRBJ2-1
size: .
CDR3: CASSPPGTGVYEQFF
DNA: TGCGCCAGCAGTCCTCCTGGGACAGGGGTGTATGAGCAGTTCTTC

D: TRBD1
V: TRBV12-3/TRBV12-4
J: TRBJ1-5
size: .
CDR3: CASSFAQGKNQPQHF
DNA: TGTGCCAGCAGTTTTGCACAGGGGAAAAATCAGCCCCAGCACTTT

D: TRBD2
V: TRBV5-1
J: TRBJ2-2
size: .
CDR3: CASSPSGRGTGELFF
DNA: TGCGCCAGCAGCCCCAGCGGGAGGGGCACCGGGGAGCTGTTTTTT

D: .
V: TRBV27
J: TRBJ1-6
size: .
CDR3: CASTHIRTGIRDSPLHF
DNA: TGTGCCAGCACCCACATTAGAACAGGGATAAGAGATTCACCCCTCCACTTT

D: TRBD2
V: TRBV5-8
J: TRBJ2-1
size: .
CDR3: CASSLVLAGLNEQFF
DNA: TGTGCCAGCAGCTTGGTTCTAGCGGGGCTCAATGAGCAGTTCTTC

D: .
V: TRBV20-1
J: TRBJ1-3
size: many
CDR3: CSARDGSGSGNTIYF
DNA: TGCAGTGCTAGAGATGGTTCGGGATCTGGAAACACCATATATTTT

D: .
V: TRBV10-3
J: TRBJ2-7
size: .
CDR3: CAIKAASSYEQYF
DNA: TGTGCCATCAAAGCGGCCTCTTCCTACGAGCAGTACTTC

D: .
V: TRBV7-9
J: TRBJ2-1
size: .
CDR3: CASSPPERVYNEQFF
DNA: TGTGCCAGCAGCCCCCCAGAGCGGGTATACAATGAGCAGTTCTTC

D: .
V: TRBV5-5
J: TRBJ1-1
size: .
CDR3: CASSLESRVLVTEAFF
DNA: TGTGCCAGCAGCTTGGAAAGTCGGGTACTGGTTACTGAAGCTTTCTTT

D: TRBD2
V: TRBV4-1
J: TRBJ2-2
size: .
CDR3: CASSQPSSGRARKLFF
DNA: TGCGCCAGCAGCCAACCCTCCAGCGGGAGGGCCCGGAAGCTGTTTTTT

D: TRBD1
V: TRBV11-2
J: TRBJ2-1
size: many
CDR3: CASSLVFGQGAYEQFF
DNA: TGTGCCAGCAGCTTAGTTTTCGGACAGGGGGCTTACGAGCAGTTCTTC

D: TRBD2
V: TRBV9
J: TRBJ2-3
size: .
CDR3: CASSVDHSGRGDTQYF
DNA: TGTGCCAGCAGCGTGGACCATAGCGGGAGAGGGGATACGCAGTATTTT

D: .
V: TRBV4-3
J: TRBJ1-2
size: .
CDR3: CASSQKGQGDGYTF
DNA: TGCGCCAGCAGCCAAAAAGGGCAGGGTGATGGCTACACCTTC

D: .
V: TRBV28
J: TRBJ2-2
size: few
CDR3: CASSLNAPNTGELFF
DNA: TGTGCCAGCAGTTTAAACGCACCGAACACCGGGGAGCTGTTTTTT

D: TRBD2
V: TRBV6-1
J: TRBJ2-2
size: .
CDR3: CASRREREVGELFF
DNA: TGTGCCAGCAGACGCGAGCGGGAGGTCGGGGAGCTGTTTTTT

D: .
V: TRBV10-3
J: TRBJ2-7
size: .
CDR3: CAIRTTRGESYEQYF
DNA: TGTGCCATCAGAACCACCCGGGGCGAGTCCTACGAGCAGTACTTC

D: TRBD2
V: TRBV18
J: TRBJ2-3
size: few
CDR3: CASSIGTSETDTQYF
DNA: TGTGCCAGCTCAATCGGGACTAGTGAAACAGATACGCAGTATTTT

D: .
V: TRBV6-2/TRBV6-3
J: TRBJ2-2
size: many
CDR3: CASSYSRSGELFF
DNA: TGTGCCAGCAGTTACTCGAGGTCCGGGGAGCTGTTTTTT

D: TRBD2
V: TRBV5-6
J: TRBJ2-5
size: many
CDR3: CASSHAGLAEETQYF
DNA: TGTGCCAGCAGCCATGCGGGACTAGCGGAAGAGACCCAGTACTTC

D: .
V: TRBV7-8
J: TRBJ2-3
size: .
CDR3: CASSLAPLRGTDTQYF
DNA: TGTGCCAGCAGCTTAGCGCCCCTAAGGGGGACAGATACGCAGTATTTT

D: .
V: TRBV7-9
J: TRBJ2-3
size: .
CDR3: CAGALQADTQYF
DNA: TGTGCGGGGGCACTCCAGGCAGATACGCAGTATTTT

D: .
V: TRBV5-1
J: TRBJ2-3
size: .
CDR3: CASGETRTSDTQYF
DNA: TGCGCCAGCGGGGAGACTAGGACTTCGGATACGCAGTATTTT

D: TRBD1
V: TRBV7-9
J: TRBJ2-5
size: .
CDR3: CASSSGQGRLQETQYF
DNA: TGTGCCAGCAGCTCAGGACAGGGACGATTACAAGAGACCCAGTACTTC

D: .
V: TRBV7-8
J: TRBJ2-5
size: .
CDR3: CASSFDRQETQYF
DNA: TGTGCCAGCAGCTTCGACAGACAAGAGACCCAGTACTTC

D: TRBD1
V: TRBV20-1
J: TRBJ1-5
size: few
CDR3: CSARARGQGTRQPQHF
DNA: TGCAGTGCTAGAGCCCGGGGACAGGGGACGCGACAGCCCCAGCATTTT

D: TRBD2
V: TRBV29-1
J: TRBJ2-1
size: few
CDR3: CSVTRLALNDEQFF
DNA: TGCAGCGTCACCAGACTAGCCCTTAACGATGAGCAGTTCTTC

D: .
V: TRBV20-1
J: TRBJ2-5
size: .
CDR3: CSARDRGSGRETQYF
DNA: TGCAGTGCTAGAGATCGGGGTAGCGGACGAGAGACCCAGTACTTC

D: TRBD1
V: TRBV24-1
J: TRBJ2-5
size: few
CDR3: CATSELGQPQETQYF
DNA: TGTGCCACCAGTGAATTGGGACAGCCCCAAGAGACCCAGTACTTC

D: TRBD2
V: TRBV12-3/TRBV12-4
J: TRBJ2-1
size: many
CDR3: CASSRNSGAGLFF
DNA: TGTGCCAGCAGTCGCAATAGCGGGGCCGGGCTGTTCTTC

D: TRBD2
V: TRBV11-2
J: TRBJ2-3
size: .
CDR3: CASSPTRRGREDGTDTQYF
DNA: TGTGCCAGCAGCCCCACACGACGGGGGCGGGAGGATGGGACAGATACGCAGTATTTT

D: .
V: TRBV29-1
J: TRBJ1-5
size: .
CDR3: CSAPTDSNQPQHF
DNA: TGCAGCGCTCCCACAGATAGCAATCAGCCCCAGCATTTT

D: TRBD1
V: TRBV4-1
J: TRBJ2-1
size: few
CDR3: CASSPTVQGNEQFF
DNA: TGCGCCAGCAGCCCGACGGTACAGGGGAATGAGCAGTTCTTC

D: .
V: TRBV5-1
J: TRBJ1-1
size: .
CDR3: CASSLRGVGGGTEAFF
DNA: TGCGCCAGCAGCTTAAGAGGTGTAGGAGGGGGCACTGAAGCTTTCTTT

D: .
V: TRBV12-3/TRBV12-4
J: TRBJ2-5
size: many
CDR3: CASSLLLGETQYF
DNA: TGTGCCAGCAGTTTACTCCTGGGGGAGACCCAGTACTTC

D: TRBD2
V: TRBV4-3
J: TRBJ2-7
size: few
CDR3: CASSQDIGTSFIHEQYF
DNA: TGCGCCAGCAGCCAAGATATTGGGACTAGTTTTATCCACGAGCAGTACTTC

D: .
V: TRBV12-3/TRBV12-4
J: TRBJ1-1
size: .
CDR3: CASSFYGARSTEAFF
DNA: TGTGCCAGCAGTTTTTACGGGGCGCGGAGCACTGAAGCTTTCTTT

D: TRBD1
V: TRBV12-3/TRBV12-4
J: TRBJ1-6
size: .
CDR3: CASSWDRNSPLHF
DNA: TGTGCCAGCAGTTGGGACAGAAATTCACCCCTCCACTTT

D: .
V: TRBV12-3/TRBV12-4
J: TRBJ2-7
size: .
CDR3: CASSPHWASTDEQYF
DNA: TGTGCCAGCAGCCCTCATTGGGCTAGCACCGACGAGCAGTACTTC

D: TRBD2
V: TRBV12-3/TRBV12-4
J: TRBJ2-5
size: .
CDR3: CATARGTKETQYF
DNA: TGTGCCACCGCTCGTGGGACTAAAGAGACCCAGTACTTC

D: TRBD2
V: TRBV3-1
J: TRBJ2-7
size: few
CDR3: CASSPQGAGVEQYF
DNA: TGTGCCAGCAGCCCTCAGGGAGCGGGAGTTGAGCAGTACTTC

D: TRBD2
V: TRBV3-1
J: TRBJ2-2
size: .
CDR3: CASSPYLSIETSEVTGELFF
DNA: TGTGCCAGCAGCCCGTACCTCTCGATCGAGACTAGCGAGGTCACCGGGGAGCTGTTTTTT

D: .
V: TRBV14
J: TRBJ1-6
size: .
CDR3: CASSQVGTKNSPLHF
DNA: TGTGCCAGCAGCCAAGTGGGGACCAAGAATTCACCCCTCCACTTT

D: .
V: TRBV6-2/TRBV6-3
J: TRBJ1-1
size: .
CDR3: CASSYVGGTEAFF
DNA: TGTGCCAGCAGTTACGTAGGGGGTACTGAAGCTTTCTTT

D: .
V: TRBV7-8
J: TRBJ2-1
size: .
CDR3: CASSYIGRRGENYNEQFF
DNA: TGTGCCAGCAGCTACATCGGACGGAGGGGGGAAAATTACAATGAGCAGTTCTTC

D: .
V: TRBV20-1
J: TRBJ2-7
size: few
CDR3: CSARDQVGTHRDEQYF
DNA: TGCAGTGCTAGAGATCAGGTTGGCACCCACCGGGACGAGCAGTACTTC

D: .
V: TRBV7-8
J: TRBJ2-7
size: few
CDR3: CASSLLGLSSYEQYF
DNA: TGTGCCAGCAGCTTATTGGGCCTGAGCTCCTACGAGCAGTACTTC

D: TRBD2
V: TRBV2
J: TRBJ2-3
size: few
CDR3: CATQLSGTRTDTQYF
DNA: TGTGCCACCCAACTAAGCGGGACCCGCACAGATACGCAGTATTTT

D: TRBD1
V: TRBV5-1
J: TRBJ1-1
size: .
CDR3: CASSLAGGRLSGTEAFF
DNA: TGCGCCAGCAGCTTGGCAGGGGGGAGGCTAAGTGGAACTGAAGCTTTCTTT

D: TRBD2
V: TRBV20-1
J: TRBJ2-7
size: .
CDR3: CSARPLGLAGVFYEQYF
DNA: TGCAGTGCTAGGCCCCTTGGACTAGCGGGAGTTTTCTACGAGCAGTACTTC

D: TRBD1
V: TRBV5-1
J: TRBJ2-5
size: .
CDR3: CASSLGTGARETQYF
DNA: TGCGCCAGCAGCCTCGGGACAGGGGCGCGCGAGACCCAGTACTTC

D: .
V: TRBV18
J: TRBJ2-6
size: few
CDR3: CASSPPFGAGANVLTF
DNA: TGTGCCAGCTCACCACCTTTTGGGGCTGGGGCCAACGTCCTGACTTTC

D: .
V: TRBV6-2/TRBV6-3
J: TRBJ2-1
size: few
CDR3: CASSEQGGAYNEQFF
DNA: TGTGCCAGCAGTGAGCAGGGCGGGGCCTACAATGAGCAGTTCTTC

D: TRBD1
V: TRBV7-8
J: TRBJ2-1
size: .
CDR3: CASSQGQVNEQFF
DNA: TGTGCCAGCAGCCAAGGACAGGTCAATGAGCAGTTCTTC

D: .
V: TRBV3-1
J: TRBJ1-2
size: few
CDR3: CASSQFSRRANYGYTF
DNA: TGTGCCAGCAGCCAATTCAGCAGGAGAGCTAACTATGGCTACACCTTC

D: TRBD1
V: TRBV5-1
J: TRBJ1-1
size: .
CDR3: CASSPGQSESWVF
DNA: TGCGCCAGCAGCCCGGGACAGAGCGAAAGCTGGGTCTTT

D: .
V: TRBV4-1
J: TRBJ1-2
size: few
CDR3: CASSQGVDSYGYTF
DNA: TGCGCCAGCAGCCAAGGTGTGGACAGCTATGGCTACACCTTC

D: .
V: TRBV7-8
J: TRBJ2-1
size: few
CDR3: CASSLVYRRLSSYNEQFF
DNA: TGTGCCAGCAGCTTAGTTTATCGGCGCCTGAGCTCCTACAATGAGCAGTTCTTC

D: TRBD2
V: TRBV7-7
J: TRBJ2-3
size: .
CDR3: CASSQGTSGRMDTQYF
DNA: TGTGCCAGCAGTCAAGGGACTAGCGGGAGAATGGATACGCAGTATTTT